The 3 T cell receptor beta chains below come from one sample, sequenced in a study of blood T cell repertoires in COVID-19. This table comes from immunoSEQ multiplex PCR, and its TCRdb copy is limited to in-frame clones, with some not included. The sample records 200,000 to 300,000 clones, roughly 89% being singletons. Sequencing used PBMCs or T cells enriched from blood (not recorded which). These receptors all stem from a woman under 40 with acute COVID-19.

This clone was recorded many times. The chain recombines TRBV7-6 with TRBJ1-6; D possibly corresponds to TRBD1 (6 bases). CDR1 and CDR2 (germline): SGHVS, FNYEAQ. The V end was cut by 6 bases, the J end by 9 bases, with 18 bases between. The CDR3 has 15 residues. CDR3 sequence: CASSRVSGEGSPLHF. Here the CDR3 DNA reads TGTGCCAGCAGTCGTGTGTCAGGGGAAGGTTCACCCCTCCACTTT. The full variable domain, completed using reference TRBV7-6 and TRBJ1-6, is GAGVSQSPRYKVTKRGQDVALRCDPISGHVSLYWYRQALGQGPEFLTYFNYEAQQDKSGLPNDRFSAERPEGSISTLTIQRTEQRDSAMYRCASSRVSGEGSPLHFGNGTRLTVT.

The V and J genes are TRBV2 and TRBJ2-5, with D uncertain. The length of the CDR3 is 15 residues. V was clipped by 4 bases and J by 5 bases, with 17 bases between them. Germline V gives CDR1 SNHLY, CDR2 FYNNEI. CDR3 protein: CASSARPSEEETQYF. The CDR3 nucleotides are TGTGCCAGCAGTGCCCGGCCCTCCGAGGAGGAGACCCAGTACTTC.

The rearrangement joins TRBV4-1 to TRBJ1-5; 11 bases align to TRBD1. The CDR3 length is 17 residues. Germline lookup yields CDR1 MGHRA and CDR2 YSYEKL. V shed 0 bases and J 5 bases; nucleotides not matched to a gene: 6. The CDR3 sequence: CASSQDIGTGGYQPQHF. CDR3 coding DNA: TGCGCCAGCAGCCAAGATATCGGGACAGGGGGATATCAGCCCCAGCATTTT.